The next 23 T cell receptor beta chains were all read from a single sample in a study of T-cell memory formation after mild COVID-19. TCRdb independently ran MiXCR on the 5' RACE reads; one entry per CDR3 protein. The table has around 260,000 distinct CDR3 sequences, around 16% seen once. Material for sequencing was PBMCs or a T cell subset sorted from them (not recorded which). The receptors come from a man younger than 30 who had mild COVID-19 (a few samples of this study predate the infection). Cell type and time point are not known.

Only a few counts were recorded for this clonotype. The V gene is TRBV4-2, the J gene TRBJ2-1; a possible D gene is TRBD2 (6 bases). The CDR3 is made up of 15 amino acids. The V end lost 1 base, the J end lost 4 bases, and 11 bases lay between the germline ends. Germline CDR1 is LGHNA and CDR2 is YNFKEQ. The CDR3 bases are TGTGCCAGCAGCCAAGGGATCGGGGGTTACAATGAGCAGTTCTTC. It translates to CASSQGIGGYNEQFF.

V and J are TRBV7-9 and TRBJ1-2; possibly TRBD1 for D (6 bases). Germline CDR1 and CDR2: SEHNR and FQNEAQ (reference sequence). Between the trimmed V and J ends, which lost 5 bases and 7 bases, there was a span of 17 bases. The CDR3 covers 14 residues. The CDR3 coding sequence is TGTGCCAGCAGCCCTCCGGGGGGGGCGGTTGGCTACACCTTC. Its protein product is CASSPPGGAVGYTF.

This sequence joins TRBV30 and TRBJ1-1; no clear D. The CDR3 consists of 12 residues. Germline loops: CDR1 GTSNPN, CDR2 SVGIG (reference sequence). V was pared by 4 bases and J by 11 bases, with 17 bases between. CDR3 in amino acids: CAWTSVAGLAFF. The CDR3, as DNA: TGTGCCTGGACGAGCGTGGCAGGCTTGGCTTTCTTT. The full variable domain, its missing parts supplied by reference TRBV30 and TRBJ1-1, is SQTIHQWPATLVQPVGSPLSLECTVEGTSNPNLYWYRQAAGRGLQLLFYSVGIGQISSEVPQNLSASRPQDRQFILSSKKLLLSDSGFYLCAWTSVAGLAFFGQGTRLTVV.

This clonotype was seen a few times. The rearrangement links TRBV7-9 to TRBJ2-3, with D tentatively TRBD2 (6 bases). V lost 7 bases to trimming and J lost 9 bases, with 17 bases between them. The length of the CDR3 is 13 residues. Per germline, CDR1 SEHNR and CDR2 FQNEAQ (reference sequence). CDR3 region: CASKEGGSGTQYF. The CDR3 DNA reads TGTGCCAGCAAGGAGGGCGGTTCAGGGACGCAGTATTTT.

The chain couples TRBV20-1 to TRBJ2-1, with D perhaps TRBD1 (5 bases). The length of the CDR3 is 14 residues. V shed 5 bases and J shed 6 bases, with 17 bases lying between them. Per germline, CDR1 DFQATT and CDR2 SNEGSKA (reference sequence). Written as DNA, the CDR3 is TGCAGTGCTGACGACAGTCCGGTCCTCAATGAGCAGTTCTTC. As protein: CSADDSPVLNEQFF.

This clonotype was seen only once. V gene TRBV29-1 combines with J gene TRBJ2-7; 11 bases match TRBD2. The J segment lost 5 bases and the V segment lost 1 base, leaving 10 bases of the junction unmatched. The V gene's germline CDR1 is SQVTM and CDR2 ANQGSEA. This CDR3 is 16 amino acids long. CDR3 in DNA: TGCAGCGTTGAAGGGCACCGACTAGCGGGACTAAACGAGCAGTACTTC. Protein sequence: CSVEGHRLAGLNEQYF.

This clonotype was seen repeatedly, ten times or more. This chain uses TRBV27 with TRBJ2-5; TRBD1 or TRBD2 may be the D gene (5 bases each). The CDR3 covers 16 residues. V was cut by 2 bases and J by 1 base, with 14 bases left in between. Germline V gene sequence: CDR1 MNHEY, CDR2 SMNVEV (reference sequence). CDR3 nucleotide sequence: TGTGCCAGCAGTTTACAGGGAGTAAGTCCCCAAGAGACCCAGTACTTC. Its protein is CASSLQGVSPQETQYF.

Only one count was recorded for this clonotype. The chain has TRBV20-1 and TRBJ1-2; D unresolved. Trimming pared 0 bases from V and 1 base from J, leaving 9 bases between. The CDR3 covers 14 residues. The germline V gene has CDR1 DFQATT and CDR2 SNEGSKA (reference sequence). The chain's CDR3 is CSARDRRGNYGYTF. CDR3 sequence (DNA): TGCAGTGCTAGAGATCGGCGGGGTAACTATGGCTACACCTTC.

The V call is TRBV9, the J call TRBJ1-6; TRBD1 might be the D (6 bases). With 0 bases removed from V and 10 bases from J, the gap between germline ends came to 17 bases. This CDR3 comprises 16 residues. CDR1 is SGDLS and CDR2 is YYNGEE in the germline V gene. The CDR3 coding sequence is TGTGCCAGCAGCGTAGGACCCACAGGGACTCGGTCACCCCTCCACTTT. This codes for CASSVGPTGTRSPLHF.

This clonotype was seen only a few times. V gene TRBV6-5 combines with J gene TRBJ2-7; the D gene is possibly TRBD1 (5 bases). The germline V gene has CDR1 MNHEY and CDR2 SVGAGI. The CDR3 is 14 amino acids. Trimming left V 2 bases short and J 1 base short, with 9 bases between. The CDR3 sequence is CASSYVDTSYEQYF. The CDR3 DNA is TGTGCCAGCAGTTACGTGGACACTTCCTACGAGCAGTACTTC.

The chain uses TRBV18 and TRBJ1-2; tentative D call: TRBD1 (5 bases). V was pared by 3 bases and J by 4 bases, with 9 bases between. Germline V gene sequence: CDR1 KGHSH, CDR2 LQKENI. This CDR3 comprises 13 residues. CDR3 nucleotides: TGTGCCAGCTCACCGGGGGAGTCCTATGGCTACACCTTC. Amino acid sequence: CASSPGESYGYTF.

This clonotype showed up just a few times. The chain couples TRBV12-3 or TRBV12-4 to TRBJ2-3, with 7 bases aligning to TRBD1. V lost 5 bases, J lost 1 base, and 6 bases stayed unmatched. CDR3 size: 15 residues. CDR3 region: CASSPQGMGTDTQYF. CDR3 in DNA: TGTGCCAGCAGTCCACAGGGGATGGGCACAGATACGCAGTATTTT.

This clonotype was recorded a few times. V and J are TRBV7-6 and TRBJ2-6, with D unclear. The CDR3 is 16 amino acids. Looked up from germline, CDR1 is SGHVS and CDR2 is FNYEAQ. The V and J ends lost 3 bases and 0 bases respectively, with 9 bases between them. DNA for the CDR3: TGTGCCAGCAGCTTCATCGGGTCCTCTGGGGCCAACGTCCTGACTTTC. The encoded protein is CASSFIGSSGANVLTF.

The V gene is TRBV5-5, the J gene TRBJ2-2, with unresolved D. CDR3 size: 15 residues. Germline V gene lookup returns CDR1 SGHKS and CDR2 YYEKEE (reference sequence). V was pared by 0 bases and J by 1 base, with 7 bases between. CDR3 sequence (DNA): TGTGCCAGCAGCTTGGGACCGCAGAACACCGGGGAGCTGTTTTTT. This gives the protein CASSLGPQNTGELFF.

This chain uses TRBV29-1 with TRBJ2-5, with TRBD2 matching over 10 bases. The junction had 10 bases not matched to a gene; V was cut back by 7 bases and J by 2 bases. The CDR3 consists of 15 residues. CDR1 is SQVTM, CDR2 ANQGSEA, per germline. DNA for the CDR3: TGCAGCGCCGGGATGGAGCGGGGGGGACAAGAGACCCAGTACTTC. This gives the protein CSAGMERGGQETQYF.

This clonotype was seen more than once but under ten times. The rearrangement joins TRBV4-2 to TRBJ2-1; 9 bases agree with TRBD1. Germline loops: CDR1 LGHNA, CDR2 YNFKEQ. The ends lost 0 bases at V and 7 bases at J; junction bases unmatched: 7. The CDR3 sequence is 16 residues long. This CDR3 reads CASSQEDGTGSNEQFF. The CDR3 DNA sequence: TGTGCCAGCAGCCAAGAGGACGGGACAGGGAGTAATGAGCAGTTCTTC.

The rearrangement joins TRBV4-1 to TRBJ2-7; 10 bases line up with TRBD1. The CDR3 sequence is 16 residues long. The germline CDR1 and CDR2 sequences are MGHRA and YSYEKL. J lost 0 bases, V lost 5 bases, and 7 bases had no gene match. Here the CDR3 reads CASSSRTGGASYEQYV. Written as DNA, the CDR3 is TGCGCCAGCAGCTCCCGGACAGGGGGGGCCTCCTACGAGCAGTACGTC.

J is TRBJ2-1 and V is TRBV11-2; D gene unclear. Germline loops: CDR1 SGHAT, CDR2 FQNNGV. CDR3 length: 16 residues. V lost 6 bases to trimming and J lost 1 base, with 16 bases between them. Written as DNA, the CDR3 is TGTGCCAGCAGATCCGGTATAGGAGCGTCCTACAATGAGCAGTTCTTC. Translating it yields CASRSGIGASYNEQFF.

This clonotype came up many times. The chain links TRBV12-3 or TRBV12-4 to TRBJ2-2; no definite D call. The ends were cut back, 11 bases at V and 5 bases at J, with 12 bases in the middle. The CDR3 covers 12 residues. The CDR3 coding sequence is TGTGCCTTGTGGCTGGGGACCGGGGAGCTGTTTTTT. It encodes CALWLGTGELFF.

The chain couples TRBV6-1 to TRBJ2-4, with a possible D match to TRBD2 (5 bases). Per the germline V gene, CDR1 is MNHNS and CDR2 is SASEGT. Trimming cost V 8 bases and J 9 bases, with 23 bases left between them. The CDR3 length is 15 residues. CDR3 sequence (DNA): TGTGCCAGCGGGAGAGACTTCGACCGAAACAGCATTCAGTACTTC. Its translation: CASGRDFDRNSIQYF.

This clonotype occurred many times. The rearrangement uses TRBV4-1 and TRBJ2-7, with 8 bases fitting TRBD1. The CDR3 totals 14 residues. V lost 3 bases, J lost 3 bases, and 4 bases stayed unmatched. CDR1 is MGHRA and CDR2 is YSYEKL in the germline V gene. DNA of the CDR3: TGCGCCAGCAGCCAGGCCGGGACAGGCTACGAGCAGTACTTC. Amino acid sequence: CASSQAGTGYEQYF.

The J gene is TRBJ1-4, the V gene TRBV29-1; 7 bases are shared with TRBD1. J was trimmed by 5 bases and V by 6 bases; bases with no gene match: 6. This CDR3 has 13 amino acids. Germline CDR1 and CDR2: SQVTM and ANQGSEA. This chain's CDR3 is CSVSTGRNEKLFF. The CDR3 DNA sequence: TGCAGCGTGTCGACAGGGAGGAATGAAAAACTGTTTTTT.

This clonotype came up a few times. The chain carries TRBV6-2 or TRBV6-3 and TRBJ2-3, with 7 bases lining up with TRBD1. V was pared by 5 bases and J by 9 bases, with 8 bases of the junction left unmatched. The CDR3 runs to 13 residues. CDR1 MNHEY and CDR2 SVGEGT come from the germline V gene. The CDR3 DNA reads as TGTGCCAGCAGTAAACTTAGGGGGCACACGCAGTATTTT. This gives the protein CASSKLRGHTQYF.